This T cell receptor beta chain was obtained from a study of blood T cell repertoires in COVID-19. Across the whole study: PBMCs, B-cell-depleted T cells, or T cells provided the cDNA or gDNA that made up the material.

Study processing details: Estimation of nucleated cell counts was performed using reference gene primer amplification. Using immunoSEQ multiplex PCR, the repertoire was profiled, and TCRdb retains in-frame clones only, with some absent. V and J calls and clone size are those listed in that table; D and trimming were worked out from the DNA. The sample yields a few hundred thousand clones, more than 85% seen once. The V gene lost 6 bases and the J gene lost 0 bases, with 14 bases spanning the gap. In germline, CDR1 is SGHTA, CDR2 FQGNSA. The CDR3 extends over 15 amino acids. Sequences were obtained from peripheral blood. This sequence originates from a woman in her 70s with active or convalescent COVID-19. The chain is built from TRBV7-2 and TRBJ1-2, with a weak D call TRBD1 (6 bases). CDR3 in amino acids: CASRGGATPNYGYTF. The CDR3 DNA follows: TGTGCCAGCAGGGGGGGGGCTACCCCTAACTATGGCTACACCTTC.